A selection of T cell receptor beta chains follows, all from one sample in a study of OX40 agonist ivuxolimab in advanced cancers. Sequencing was performed with immunoSEQ multiplex PCR; in TCRdb, only in-frame clones are kept and a portion is missing. The table has some 67,000 clones, 85% seen once; the top ten hold about 0.83%. Source: CD4+ or CD8+ T cells sorted from blood, taken in a trial of the OX40 agonist ivuxolimab. The receptors originated from an adult with an advanced solid tumor such as melanoma, head and neck, liver or kidney cancer. Both conserved end residues are part of each CDR3. D genes are given only for firm matches. The size of a clone is reported for some rows only, either as once, few or many, or as a class for expanded clones.

cdr3_length | clone_size | j_call | v_call | d_call | cdr3_nt | cdr3_aa
13 | NA | TRBJ2-7 | TRBV14 | TRBD1 | TGTGCCAGCAGCCAGGCGACAGGGCTCGAGCAGTACTTC | CASSQATGLEQYF
15 | once | TRBJ2-5 | TRBV7-9 | NA | TGTGCCAGCAGCTCAGGGAGCTATAACGGAGAGACCCAGTACTTC | CASSSGSYNGETQYF
14 | NA | TRBJ2-1 | TRBV28 | TRBD1 | TGTGCCAGCACCGAGGGGACAGCCTACAATGAGCAGTTCTTC | CASTEGTAYNEQFF
13 | NA | TRBJ1-2 | TRBV5-4 | NA | TGTGCCAGCAGCTTGGTGGACCTCTATGGCTACACCTTC | CASSLVDLYGYTF
13 | NA | TRBJ2-3 | TRBV18 | NA | TGTGCCAGCTCACCGAGCTTCACAGATACGCAGTATTTT | CASSPSFTDTQYF
14 | NA | TRBJ1-1 | TRBV6-5 | NA | TGTGCCAGCAGTCGGGGGCTAACCAACACTGAAGCTTTCTTT | CASSRGLTNTEAFF
14 | NA | TRBJ1-1 | TRBV5-1 | TRBD1 | TGCGCCAGCAGCCTAGGGACAGGGAATACTGAAGCTTTCTTT | CASSLGTGNTEAFF
15 | NA | TRBJ1-4 | TRBV5-1 | NA | TGCGCCAGCAGCTTTGGTGGGGCGGCTAATGAAAAACTGTTTTTT | CASSFGGAANEKLFF
12 | NA | TRBJ1-5 | TRBV6-6 | TRBD1 | TGTGCCGGCCGGACAGGCGTACAGCCCCAGCATTTT | CAGRTGVQPQHF
13 | NA | TRBJ1-4 | TRBV2 | NA | TGTGCCAGCAGTGGCTCGGACCGGGAAAAACTGTTTTTT | CASSGSDREKLFF
13 | NA | TRBJ2-1 | TRBV5-4 | NA | TGTGCCAGCAGCTTGGCTCTTGGGAATGAGCAGTTCTTC | CASSLALGNEQFF
16 | NA | TRBJ2-7 | TRBV11-2 | NA | TGTGCCAGCAGGCCAGAAGGGGTGACTTTTTCCTACGAGCAGTACTTC | CASRPEGVTFSYEQYF
14 | NA | TRBJ1-2 | TRBV5-4 | NA | TGTGCCAGCAGCTTGGATAGGAATAACTATGGCTACACCTTC | CASSLDRNNYGYTF
13 | NA | TRBJ2-1 | TRBV11-3 | NA | TGTGCCAGCAGCCATAAAACAGGGAATGAGCAGTTCTTC | CASSHKTGNEQFF
15 | NA | TRBJ2-1 | TRBV18 | TRBD2 | TGTGCCAGCTCACCAGGGAGCGGGAGGGCCGGTGAGCAGTTCTTC | CASSPGSGRAGEQFF
16 | NA | TRBJ2-5 | TRBV7-9 | NA | TGTGCCAGCAGTCGTCTTGGGGGAAGGGCCAAAGAGACCCAGTACTTC | CASSRLGGRAKETQYF
11 | once | TRBJ2-7 | TRBV6-1 | NA | TGTGCCAGCAGATTCTCCTACGAGCAGTACTTC | CASRFSYEQYF
16 | NA | TRBJ1-3 | TRBV15 | TRBD1 | TGTGCCACCAGCGGAAGGACAGGCTTCTCTGGAAACACCATATATTTT | CATSGRTGFSGNTIYF
15 | NA | TRBJ2-7 | TRBV5-5 | TRBD1 | TGTGCCAGCAGCCTGAAACCCGGGACAGCCTACGAGCAGTACTTC | CASSLKPGTAYEQYF
13 | NA | TRBJ1-6 | TRBV5-4 | NA | TGTGCCAGTGGGACACAGTTAGGCTCACCCCTCCACTTT | CASGTQLGSPLHF
17 | NA | TRBJ1-1 | TRBV7-2 | NA | TGTGCCAGCAGCTTAGGTGCCAGGGGATCCCCCCGCACTGAAGCTTTCTTT | CASSLGARGSPRTEAFF
15 | NA | TRBJ1-3 | TRBV7-2 | NA | TGTGCCAGCAGCTTAGAGGTGCTCTCTGGAAACACCATATATTTT | CASSLEVLSGNTIYF
13 | NA | TRBJ2-7 | TRBV27 | NA | TGTGCCAGCAGTTTTGGGTGGTCCTACGAGCAGTACTTC | CASSFGWSYEQYF
17 | NA | TRBJ2-7 | TRBV4-2 | NA | TGTGCCAGCAGCCAAGATCCAACCTCCTCCCGAGGAGGCGAGCAGTACTTC | CASSQDPTSSRGGEQYF
15 | NA | TRBJ1-1 | TRBV6-1 | NA | TGTGCCAGCAGTGAAAGATCCGAAAGGAACACTGAAGCTTTCTTT | CASSERSERNTEAFF
14 | NA | TRBJ1-5 | TRBV2 | NA | TGTGCCAGCACAGGGGCAAATAGCAATCAGCCCCAGCATTTT | CASTGANSNQPQHF
13 | NA | TRBJ2-5 | TRBV25-1 | NA | TGTGCCAGCAGTCTCGAGGGGCGAAAGACCCAGTACTTC | CASSLEGRKTQYF
12 | NA | TRBJ2-7 | TRBV28 | NA | TGTGCCACCTCTGGACGGGTAGACGAGCAGTACTTC | CATSGRVDEQYF
16 | few | TRBJ1-4 | TRBV28 | TRBD1 | TGTGCCAGCAGCCGTAGCGGGGACAGGGGCCGCCGGGTTCTGTTTTTT | CASSRSGDRGRRVLFF
11 | once | TRBJ2-7 | TRBV7-2 | NA | TGTGCCAGCAGCCCGTCGGTCGAGCAGTACTTC | CASSPSVEQYF
15 | NA | TRBJ1-5 | TRBV4-1 | TRBD1 | TGCGCCAGCAGCTTCCGGGACAGAAGCAATCAGCCCCAGCATTTT | CASSFRDRSNQPQHF
14 | NA | TRBJ1-2 | TRBV19 | NA | TGTGCCAGTAGTATTCCAGGGGCGGACTATGGCTACACCTTC | CASSIPGADYGYTF
16 | NA | TRBJ1-3 | TRBV28 | NA | TGTGCCAGCAGTCCCCCCGGCAGCCGCTCTGGAAACACCATATATTTT | CASSPPGSRSGNTIYF
15 | NA | TRBJ2-7 | TRBV6-1 | NA | TGTGCCAGCAGTGACAGGACTGGCCGATCCTACGAGCAGTACTTC | CASSDRTGRSYEQYF
11 | NA | TRBJ1-2 | TRBV7-9 | NA | TGTGCCAGCAGCTTAGCCGGGACAAGCTTCTTC | CASSLAGTSFF
15 | NA | TRBJ2-1 | TRBV7-9 | TRBD2 | TGTGCCAGCAGCTTAAAAGGACTAGCGGGAGATGAGCAGTTCTTC | CASSLKGLAGDEQFF
14 | few | TRBJ2-7 | TRBV11-3 | NA | TGTGCCAGCAGCTATTCGGGACACGACTACGAGCAGTACTTC | CASSYSGHDYEQYF
13 | NA | TRBJ2-3 | TRBV6-5 | TRBD2 | TGTGCCAGCCGACTAGCGGCTACAGATACGCAGTATTTT | CASRLAATDTQYF
16 | NA | TRBJ1-6 | TRBV27 | NA | TGTGCCAGCAGCCCTACACGGAGCTCCTATAATTCACCCCTCCACTTT | CASSPTRSSYNSPLHF
13 | few | TRBJ1-2 | TRBV5-4 | NA | TGTGCCAGCAGGCCATTCGGAAGCTATGGCTACACCTTC | CASRPFGSYGYTF
15 | NA | TRBJ1-5 | TRBV27 | NA | TGTGCCAGCCGGCGAACCAGACAGGAGAATCAGCCCCAGCATTTT | CASRRTRQENQPQHF